The clone carrying this TCR beta chain was detected only once. What it binds is not known. cDNA serving as the sequencing template came from extracted, reverse transcribed RNA. Generated by immunoSEQ multiplex PCR, the TCRdb table keeps only in-frame clones and is missing some. The data show roughly 190,000 clones, roughly 60% seen once. These data originate in a study of CD8+ T cells in alopecia areata. Study-wide findings and caveats: Against the mouse data, patients shared TCRs less clearly, possibly for HLA reasons. During tofacitinib treatment, many expanded lesional clones remained in scalp and blood.

The germline V gene has CDR1 SQVTM and CDR2 ANQGSEA. CDR3 size: 11 residues. The V and J ends lost 7 bases and 12 bases respectively, with 16 bases between them. Treatment defined: oral pan-JAK inhibitor, 5-10 mg twice daily. Lesional scalp tissue (obtained by punch biopsy) and peripheral blood were collected from alopecia areata patients. This chain connects TRBV29-1 to TRBJ2-1; no clear D gene. This TCR was sampled from a human donor with alopecia areata. Sequencing used CD4+ T cells sorted from blood, obtained at week 24, from a patient treated with tofacitinib. For the CDR3, the DNA is TGCAGCGCGGAATTGCATGAGTGGCAGTTCTTC. Amino acid sequence: CSAELHEWQFF.